Following are 19 T cell receptor beta chains from one sample sequenced in a study of breast tumors, draining lymph nodes, adjacent tissues. TCRdb re-called the multiplex PCR reads through MiXCR, storing one row per CDR3 protein. Of about 35,000 distinct CDR3 sequences in the sample, around a third were seen once. Sequencing was carried out using breast tumor tissue. These receptors all stem from a female donor with breast cancer. Some clones in this sample may be carry-over from other donors' samples.

In this sample, this clonotype turned up once. V usage is TRBV29-1 and J usage is TRBJ2-5; 9 bases line up with TRBD2. With V trimmed by 8 bases and J by 2 bases, 6 bases remained unmatched. The CDR3 consists of 13 residues. The germline V gene encodes CDR1 SQVTM and CDR2 ANQGSEA. CDR3 nucleotide sequence: TGCAGCTTGGGCGGGAGGGAACAAGAGACCCAGTACTTC. Translated: CSLGGREQETQYF.

The chain joins TRBV29-1 to TRBJ1-1; TRBD1 aligns across 7 bases. The V and J ends lost 1 base and 1 base, in that order; junction bases with no gene match: 3. The CDR3 is made up of 14 amino acids. CDR1 and CDR2 (germline): SQVTM, ANQGSEA. The CDR3 DNA follows: TGCAGCGTTGAAGGACAGGGTAGGAACACTGAAGCTTTCTTT. It is translated as CSVEGQGRNTEAFF.

This clonotype occurred many times. The chain recombines TRBV7-3 with TRBJ2-3; D is perhaps TRBD1 or TRBD2 (5 bases each). V lost 5 bases and J lost 5, with 11 bases in between. This CDR3 has 13 residues. Per germline, CDR1 SGHTA and CDR2 FQGTGA. CDR3 region: CASSRDHGDTQYF. The CDR3 DNA sequence: TGTGCCAGCAGCCGGGACCACGGAGATACGCAGTATTTT. The whole variable domain, remainder taken from reference TRBV7-3 and TRBJ2-3, is GAGVSQTPSNKVTEKGKYVELRCDPISGHTALYWYRQSLGQGPEFLIYFQGTGAADDSGLPNDRFFAVRPEGSVSTLKIQRTERGDSAVYLCASSRDHGDTQYFGPGTRLTVL.

This clonotype was seen a few times. The V call is TRBV11-3, the J call TRBJ2-7; maybe TRBD2 (6 bases). Germline values: CDR1 SGHNT, CDR2 YENEEA. The CDR3 sequence is 16 residues long. The germline V and J ends were trimmed by 3 bases and 5 bases, with 20 bases remaining between them. The CDR3 coding sequence is TGTGCCAGCAGCTTTGGCCCATCAGGAGCGGGCCACGAGCAGTACTTC. It specifies CASSFGPSGAGHEQYF.

The CDR3 spells CASSLALGNEQFF. The DNA for the CDR3 is TGTGCCAGCAGCTTAGCTTTGGGCAATGAGCAGTTCTTC. The rearrangement uses TRBV7-8 and TRBJ2-1, with no clear D. Germline V lookup: CDR1 SGHVS, CDR2 FQNEAQ. The CDR3 is 13 residues long. V was pared by 0 bases and J by 6 bases, with 6 bases between.

This clonotype was seen at least ten times. V is TRBV10-3 and J is TRBJ1-5; D not resolved. V was trimmed by 8 bases and J by 2 bases, leaving 7 bases between them. Germline V lookup: CDR1 ENHRY, CDR2 SYGVKD. The CDR3 contains 12 residues. The CDR3 is CAIGPGNQPQHF. The CDR3 DNA follows: TGTGCCATCGGGCCAGGCAATCAGCCCCAGCATTTT.

This clonotype came up a few times. This rearrangement joins TRBV9 to TRBJ2-6; D gene uncertain. Germline V gives CDR1 SGDLS, CDR2 YYNGEE. The CDR3 is 17 residues long. With 0 bases removed from V and 1 base from J, the gap between germline ends came to 11 bases. The CDR3: CASSVETLSSGANVLTF. CDR3 bases: TGTGCCAGCAGCGTAGAGACCCTTAGTTCTGGGGCCAACGTCCTGACTTTC.

This chain uses TRBV3-1 with TRBJ2-1; 7 bases match TRBD2. Germline loops: CDR1 LGHDT, CDR2 YNNKEL (reference sequence). The CDR3 has 14 amino acids. The V gene end was trimmed by 2 bases and the J gene end by 5 bases; junction bases not matched to a gene: 3. CDR3 DNA sequence: TGTGCCAGCAGCCAACGGGGGGAGGACAATGAGCAGTTCTTC. This gives the protein CASSQRGEDNEQFF.

This clonotype was observed at least ten times. The V call is TRBV6-2 or TRBV6-3, the J call TRBJ2-1, with TRBD2 identical over 10 bases. This CDR3 comprises 13 residues. The V gene end was trimmed by 6 bases and the J gene end by 10 bases; junction bases not matched to a gene: 6. CDR1 MNHEY and CDR2 SVGEGT come from the germline V gene. The chain's CDR3 is CASRNTGLAEQFF. DNA of the CDR3: TGTGCCAGCAGGAACACGGGACTAGCGGAGCAGTTCTTC.

This clonotype came up many times. The chain joins TRBV6-5 to TRBJ2-6; no firm D call. Trimming cost V 5 bases and J 0 bases, with 2 bases left between them. Per the germline V gene, CDR1 is MNHEY and CDR2 is SVGAGI. CDR3 length equals 13 residues. CDR3 amino acids: CASSISGANVLTF. CDR3 DNA: TGTGCCAGCAGTATCTCTGGGGCCAACGTCCTGACTTTC.

The rearrangement uses TRBV20-1 and TRBJ1-5, with 9 bases lining up with TRBD1. J was trimmed by 2 bases and V by 2 bases; bases with no gene match: 4. This CDR3 is 15 amino acids long. The V gene's germline CDR1 is DFQATT and CDR2 SNEGSKA (reference sequence). The CDR3 bases are TGCAGTGCTAGACCACAGGGGGCCGGCAATCAGCCCCAGCATTTT. Translation: CSARPQGAGNQPQHF.

This clonotype occurred many times. The J gene is TRBJ1-2, the V gene TRBV4-2; 7 nucleotides match TRBD1. Trimming took 0 bases from V and 7 from J; bases not matched to a gene: 5. The CDR3 runs 14 residues. Germline V gene sequence: CDR1 LGHNA, CDR2 YNFKEQ. The CDR3 nucleotides are TGTGCCAGCAGCCAAGATCGCCGACAGGGTGGCTACACCTTC. This sequence encodes CASSQDRRQGGYTF.

Concerning this clonotype itself: This may come from a read error, since a much larger clone is one base off. J is TRBJ1-5 and V is TRBV19; D ambiguous. CDR3 length equals 14 residues. Germline CDR1 reads LNHDA; CDR2 reads SQIVND (reference sequence). CDR3 sequence reads: CAGSPASLHQPQHF. CDR3 in DNA: TGTGCCGGTAGCCCGGCCAGTCTCCATCAGCCCCAGCATTTT.

This clonotype was seen ten or more times. The chain combines TRBV5-5 with TRBJ1-2; no clear D. CDR3 size: 14 residues. The ends were cut back, 0 bases at V and 0 bases at J, with 6 bases in the middle. The germline CDR1 and CDR2 sequences are SGHKS and YYEKEE (reference sequence). CDR3 amino acids: CASSLDLPNYGYTF. Written as DNA, the CDR3 is TGTGCCAGCAGCTTGGATTTACCTAACTATGGCTACACCTTC.

This chain joins TRBV7-2 and TRBJ2-4; 11 nucleotides match TRBD1. Germline CDR1 and CDR2: SGHTA and FQGNSA. This CDR3 is built from 16 residues. V gave up 6 bases and J gave up 1 base; unmatched junction bases: 5. CDR3 amino acids: CASSPGQGVAKNIQYF. CDR3 DNA: TGTGCCAGCAGTCCGGGACAGGGGGTTGCCAAAAACATTCAGTACTTC. Full variable domain (missing parts from reference TRBV7-2 and TRBJ2-4): GAGVSQSPSNKVTEKGKDVELRCDPISGHTALYWYRQSLGQGLEFLIYFQGNSAPDKSGLPSDRFSAERTGGSVSTLTIQRTQQEDSAVYLCASSPGQGVAKNIQYFGAGTRLSVL.

The chain employs TRBV11-2 and TRBJ2-1, with 8 bases lining up with TRBD2. This CDR3 has 15 amino acids. CDR1 and CDR2 (germline): SGHAT, FQNNGV. V shed 6 bases and J 3 bases; nucleotides not matched to a gene: 7. CDR3 loop: CASSPAGAFYNEQFF. The CDR3 region has the DNA TGTGCCAGCAGTCCAGCGGGAGCTTTCTACAATGAGCAGTTCTTC.

This clonotype was picked up many times. One end of the junction is discordant with germline, which a read error may explain. V gene TRBV19 combines with J gene TRBJ2-5; D is perhaps TRBD2 (7 bases). The germline V gene encodes CDR1 LNHDA and CDR2 SQIVND (reference sequence). CDR3 size: 15 residues. The CDR3 nucleotides are TGTGCCAGTAGTATAACCCTCGGGGGGCAAGGGACCCAGTACTTC. As protein: CASSITLGGQGTQYF. Full variable domain (outside the CDR3, taken from reference TRBV19 and TRBJ2-5): DGGITQSPKYLFRKEGQNVTLSCEQNLNHDAMYWYRQDPGQGLRLIYYSQIVNDFQKGDIAEGYSVSREKKESFPLTVTSAQKNPTAFYLCASSITLGGQGTQYFGPGTRLLVL.

This clonotype turned up a few times. The chain is built from TRBV28 and TRBJ2-7; either TRBD1 or TRBD2 may supply D (5 bases each). The CDR3 has 16 amino acids. Germline values: CDR1 MDHEN, CDR2 SYDVKM. V was pared by 2 bases and J by 2 bases, with 16 bases between. The CDR3 DNA reads TGTGCCAGCAGTTTACTCTCCGGGACCCGAACCTACGAGCAGTACTTC. Protein sequence: CASSLLSGTRTYEQYF.

This clonotype was counted at least ten times. The chain employs TRBV11-1 and TRBJ2-5; 16 bases align to TRBD2. Losses at the gene ends were 5 bases for V and 4 bases for J; bases not matched to a gene: 7. CDR1 SGHAT and CDR2 FQDESV come from the germline V gene (reference sequence). The CDR3 runs 17 residues. The CDR3 reads CASSPGTSGRARETQYF. Written as DNA, the CDR3 is TGTGCCAGCAGCCCCGGGACTAGCGGGAGGGCCAGAGAGACCCAGTACTTC.